This T cell receptor beta chain was recovered during a study of neurological immune-mediated disorders. The CDR3 spans 12 residues. Germline V lookup: CDR1 LGHDT, CDR2 YNNKEL (reference sequence). Between the trimmed V and J ends, which lost 1 base and 3 bases, there was a span of 3 bases. General observations from the study: Grouping of repertoires by phylogeny put those of 18 of 34 multiple sclerosis patients into a single related-CDR3 cluster, a possible signature. In HTLV-1-associated myelopathy, TCR clonal expansion was greatest, and in multiple sclerosis it was least, below healthy controls. Neither clinical nor MRI features were associated with the multiple sclerosis repertoire cluster.

There are many counts of this clonotype. Its antigen is currently unknown. The authors produced cDNA by 5'RACE using 10-nucleotide random UMIs. TCRdb reanalysed the 5' RACE reads using MiXCR and keeps one entry per CDR3 protein. The repertoire holds about 52,000 distinct CDR3 sequences, with about 4.1% as singletons. This TCR was sampled from a man aged 60-69 years with multiple sclerosis. The V gene is TRBV3-1, the J gene TRBJ1-2; D is unresolved. The sequencing input was PBMCs. The CDR3 sequence is CASSQGDYGYTF. CDR3 bases: TGTGCCAGCAGCCAAGGCGACTATGGCTACACCTTC.